This is a list of T cell receptor beta chains from one sample in a study of T cells in Graves' hyperthyroidism and ophthalmopathy. TCRdb re-called the multiplex PCR reads through MiXCR, storing one row per CDR3 protein. The sample includes hundreds of thousands of distinct CDR3 sequences, about 45% of them seen just once. Material: peripheral blood or thyroid tissue (not recorded which). The receptor set was obtained from an adult man with Graves' disease, either hyperthyroidism or ophthalmopathy (not recorded which). Both conserved end residues are part of each CDR3. D genes are given only for firm matches. Some rows mark clone size as missing; the rest say once, few, many or name a class of expanded clone.

V	J	size	D	DNA	CDR3
TRBV2	TRBJ2-7	.	.	TGTGCCAGCAGGTACTTCACTGGGCCCTACGAGCAGTACTTC	CASRYFTGPYEQYF
TRBV7-2	TRBJ1-2	many	.	TGTGCCAGCAGCTTCGGTTACCTCGGTGGCTACACCTTC	CASSFGYLGGYTF
TRBV7-2	TRBJ2-7	many	.	TGTGCCAGCAGCTCCCTCCCAATGGACAGACGGTACGAGCAGTACTTC	CASSSLPMDRRYEQYF
TRBV2	TRBJ1-2	.	.	TGTGCCAGCAGCCCCTTGGGAGGGGCTGTTGGCTACACCTTC	CASSPLGGAVGYTF
TRBV7-3	TRBJ1-1	few	.	TGTGCCAGCAGCTTAACTAGCCCGGCCCCTAAAGCTTTCTTT	CASSLTSPAPKAFF
TRBV3-1	TRBJ2-7	.	.	TGTGCCAGCGCAAGGGTCGGCGAGCAGTACTTC	CASARVGEQYF
TRBV20-1	TRBJ2-7	few	TRBD2	TGCAGTGCTACCCCGGGGACTAGCGGTCTCGCCCGACGCGAGCAGTACTTC	CSATPGTSGLARREQYF
TRBV15	TRBJ2-5	.	TRBD2	TGTGCCACCAGCAGGACTAGCGGGAGCGAGACCCAGTACTTC	CATSRTSGSETQYF
TRBV7-8	TRBJ2-5	.	TRBD2	TGTGCTGGAACAACTAGCGTTGAGACCCAGTACTTC	CAGTTSVETQYF
TRBV19	TRBJ1-6	.	TRBD1	TGTGCCAGTAGTATGGGACAGGGGGCGAATTCACCCCTCCACTTT	CASSMGQGANSPLHF
TRBV7-9	TRBJ2-7	many	.	TGTGCCAGCAGCCACGCTTTGTGGTACGAGCAGTACTTC	CASSHALWYEQYF
TRBV7-8	TRBJ1-4	.	TRBD1	TGTGCCAGTAGTGCCTCAGGGGGCGTCCTGGAAAAACTGTTTTTT	CASSASGGVLEKLFF
TRBV7-6	TRBJ2-2	many	.	TGTGCCAGCAGCTTAAAGGCGGGGAACACCGGGGAGCTGTTTTTT	CASSLKAGNTGELFF
TRBV25-1	TRBJ1-1	.	.	TGTGCCAGCAGTTTTAAGGGAACGAACACTGAAGCTTTCTTT	CASSFKGTNTEAFF
TRBV6-5	TRBJ2-7	many	.	TGTGCCACATCGGTTGTTGACGAGCAGTACTTC	CATSVVDEQYF
TRBV10-3	TRBJ2-5	many	.	TGTGCCATCAGTGAGTCGAGGGCAGGGAGTATCCAAGAGACCCAGTACTTC	CAISESRAGSIQETQYF
TRBV9	TRBJ2-5	.	.	TGTGCCAGCAGCGCCGAACTAGATGTTGAGACCCAGTACTTC	CASSAELDVETQYF
TRBV25-1	TRBJ1-3	.	.	TGTGCCAGCAGTGAAGTTTGGGGAAGGGACACCATATATTTT	CASSEVWGRDTIYF
TRBV12-3/TRBV12-4	TRBJ2-2	many	.	TGTGCCAGCAGTTTAGACGGCGCGCGTCGGGGCGGGGAGCTGTTTTTT	CASSLDGARRGGELFF
TRBV7-9	TRBJ1-1	.	.	TGTGCCAGCAGCGTTGGTCGAGGGGTATCCATGAACACTGAAGCTTTCTTT	CASSVGRGVSMNTEAFF
TRBV10-2	TRBJ2-2	many	.	TGCGCCAGCAGTGATGACACCAACACCGGGGAGCTGTTTTTT	CASSDDTNTGELFF
TRBV29-1	TRBJ2-5	many	.	TGCAGCGTTGGAGGGGCACGGGGCCAAGAGACCCAGTACTTC	CSVGGARGQETQYF
TRBV6-5	TRBJ2-7	.	.	TGTGCCAGCTTTTCTTCGGGCGAGCAGTACTTC	CASFSSGEQYF
TRBV29-1	TRBJ1-2	many	.	TGCAGCGTTCAAGGTTTAATTCCCTATGGCTACACCTTC	CSVQGLIPYGYTF
TRBV19	TRBJ1-1	few	.	TGTGCCAGTAGTACCCGGAACCTGAGGAGCACTGAAGCTTTCTTT	CASSTRNLRSTEAFF
TRBV2	TRBJ1-4	.	TRBD1	TGTGCCAGCAGTTCGGAGACAGGGAATGAAAAACTGTTTTTT	CASSSETGNEKLFF
TRBV29-1	TRBJ1-2	.	TRBD1	TGCAGCGTTGAAGTATCGGCGGACAGGAACTATGGCTACACCTTC	CSVEVSADRNYGYTF
TRBV20-1	TRBJ1-1	.	.	TGCAGTGCTAGTCATCTGGGGGGCACTGAAGCTTTCTTT	CSASHLGGTEAFF
TRBV7-9	TRBJ2-2	many	.	TGTGCCAGCAGCTTGGGCAGGGTGACCGGGGAGCTGTTTTTT	CASSLGRVTGELFF
TRBV2	TRBJ1-4	many	TRBD1	TGTGCCAGCAGTGAAGGGACAGGCGGAAGTGAAAAACTGTTTTTT	CASSEGTGGSEKLFF
TRBV4-1	TRBJ1-2	.	TRBD1	TGCGCCAGCAGCCAATTTGACAGGGACTATGGCTACACCTTC	CASSQFDRDYGYTF
TRBV2	TRBJ1-4	many	.	TGTGCCAGCAGTGAACTCAGGGTTGATGAAAAACTGTTTTTT	CASSELRVDEKLFF
TRBV7-9	TRBJ2-5	.	.	TGCGCCAGCAGCCAGGGGGGAAGTAGCGGGCCTCAGAGAGAGACCCAGTACTTC	CASSQGGSSGPQRETQYF
TRBV6-1	TRBJ1-5	few	.	TGTGCCAGAACGGGACCGTCCTATAGCAATCAGCCCCAGCATTTT	CARTGPSYSNQPQHF
TRBV9	TRBJ1-3	many	.	TGTGCCAGCAGTCCCCCCAACGGAAACACCATATATTTT	CASSPPNGNTIYF
TRBV19	TRBJ2-6	.	.	TGTGCCACCGCGACCCGGGACAACGTCCTGACTTTC	CATATRDNVLTF
TRBV7-9	TRBJ1-4	.	.	TGTGCCAGCAGCTTGTCCATGGGTGAAAAACTGTTTTTT	CASSLSMGEKLFF
TRBV12-3/TRBV12-4	TRBJ1-2	few	TRBD1	TGTGCCAGCAGTGTTCTCTTGACAGGGTACTATGGCTACACCTTC	CASSVLLTGYYGYTF
TRBV20-1	TRBJ1-1	.	TRBD1	TGCAGTGCTAGAGAGACAGGGTACACTGAAGCTTTCTTT	CSARETGYTEAFF
TRBV9	TRBJ1-6	few	TRBD1	TGTGCCAGCTCACCCGGGACAGGGGGTGATTCACCCCTCCACTTT	CASSPGTGGDSPLHF
TRBV9	TRBJ1-6	many	.	TGTGCCAGCAGCGTTACAGGGTTGGGGAATTCACCCCTCCACTTT	CASSVTGLGNSPLHF
TRBV9	TRBJ1-1	.	.	TGTGCCAGCAGCTTGTATGACGGGACGGAGGACACTGAAGCTTTCTTT	CASSLYDGTEDTEAFF
TRBV19	TRBJ1-2	.	.	TGTGCCAGTACTGGGCGACTAAACTATGACTACACCTTC	CASTGRLNYDYTF
TRBV20-1	TRBJ2-5	few	.	TGCAGTGCTCCGAGGTCTCAAGAGACCCAGTACTTC	CSAPRSQETQYF
TRBV7-2	TRBJ1-2	.	TRBD1	TGTGCCAGCAGCCCCACCTCGACAGGGTATGGCTACACCTTC	CASSPTSTGYGYTF
TRBV7-8	TRBJ2-2	few	.	TGTGCCAGCAGCTTAGACGGGGACGGGGAGCTGTTTTTT	CASSLDGDGELFF
TRBV20-1	TRBJ1-5	.	.	TGCAGCGTCGGGGGCAGACGCAATCAGCCCCAGCATTTT	CSVGGRRNQPQHF
TRBV7-9	TRBJ2-7	.	.	TGTGCCAGCAGCCAAGAGCCAGGGACGGGAAGCTCCTACGGGCAGTACTTC	CASSQEPGTGSSYGQYF
TRBV7-8	TRBJ1-5	once	.	TGTGCCAGCACCTTAGGTTCCCGCCAGCCCCAGCATTTT	CASTLGSRQPQHF
TRBV7-2	TRBJ2-7	.	.	TGTGCCAGCAGCGGGCTTCGGGGGGCCTCAGCCTACGAGCAGTACTTC	CASSGLRGASAYEQYF
TRBV7-2	TRBJ1-2	many	.	TGTGCCAGCAGCGTCGAAGAATACTATGGCTACACCTTC	CASSVEEYYGYTF
TRBV7-8	TRBJ2-5	few	.	TGTGCCAGCAGCTTACGTCGGGGGAAGGAGACCCAGTACTTC	CASSLRRGKETQYF
TRBV29-1	TRBJ2-5	many	TRBD2	TGCAGCGTTGTGGCCGGGACTAGCGGAGGGCTCACGACCCAGTACTTC	CSVVAGTSGGLTTQYF